This T cell receptor beta chain was captured by sequencing in a study of regulatory T cells in long-lasting Graves disease (dated by TCRdb to the early 2020s). Some background on the complete study: Patients with newly diagnosed Graves' disease had been on antithyroid drugs for under 3 months. Patients with persistent Graves' disease were compared with patients with newly diagnosed Graves' disease using TCR sequencing and RNA sequencing of peripheral blood. The study was conducted in China and was registered as a clinical trial. A total of about 35 samples underwent TCR sequencing: around 13 from persistent and roughly 20 from newly diagnosed Graves' disease patients. Findings and caveats that apply to the study as a whole: Preferential use of TRBV28, TRBJ1-2 and TRBJ2-5 was observed in persistent disease, whereas TRBV20-1 and TRBJ2-1 were favored in newly diagnosed disease. Lower TCR Shannon entropy and fewer highly expanded clones were observed in persistent Graves' disease patients than in newly diagnosed patients, which suggested clonal expansion. Sequencing and analysis were limited to the TCR beta chain. The study examined only peripheral blood because the primary lesion, thyroid tissue, could not be accessed. As a limitation, the authors acknowledged that the small sample size may reduce accuracy. A larger number of public clonotypes was shared among persistent patients (approximately 2,600) than among newly diagnosed patients (over 850).

Per the publication, the time point label means: newly diagnosed GD, antithyroid drugs for less than 3 months. RNA was extracted from PBMCs in TRIzol for both TCR sequencing and RNA sequencing. The diagnosis of Graves' disease was made according to American Thyroid Association guidelines. Patients were recruited from an endocrinology department in Xi'an, China. Each patient gave approximately 8.8 milliliters of peripheral blood, collected in an EDTA anticoagulant tube. Ficoll Paque Plus density gradient separation was used to isolate PBMCs, and no additional T cell sorting was done. An Agilent 2100 Bioanalyzer and agarose gel were used to assess RNA quality, and a NanoDrop 2000 was used to measure RNA concentration. Taken from the germline V gene, the CDR1 and CDR2 loops are SGHTS and YDEGEE. The cysteine opens and the phenylalanine closes a CDR3 of 14 amino acids. The read is trimmed to its CDR3 DNA, 42 bases read in frame from base 1. For this chain, trimming is 7 bases at the V end and 5 bases at the J end, and the number of junction bases without a gene match is 7.

The method behind the library was multiplex PCR. Sequencing was carried out with an Illumina HiSeq 4000. iRepertoire HTBI primers and Arm-PCR amplification of CDR3 regions were used to construct TCR beta libraries. Before sequencing, the PCR products underwent gel purification. Under the source paper's analysis protocol: A total of 62 TRBV and about 13 TRBJ segments were identified across samples and were used for gene usage analysis of CDR3 amino acid clonotypes. COPE and FqMerger were used to merge the filtered high-quality paired reads into contigs. BLAST was used to align contigs to IMGT TRBV, TRBD and TRBJ reference genes, with CDR3 defined following IMGT. Clonotypes above 0.1% frequency were classified as highly expanded clones. Repertoire diversity was measured by Shannon entropy, and V-J evenness by the Gini coefficient. Public clonotypes were defined as clonotypes shared by more than one individual. TCRdb passed the public sequencing reads through fastp at Q25 and MiXCR, retaining productive beta sequences. Under each unique CDR3 protein, matching rows form one entry showing the most common genes and DNA. TCRdb, not the original authors, processed these V and J calls. The sample yields 450,000 to 650,000 distinct CDR3 sequences; about 16% were counted once. The ten largest clonotypes hold just under 25% of the sample.

A word on this clonotype: Which antigen it targets is not known. It has no much larger one-base neighbor in the sample; base qualities were not kept.

The same sample was also used in a study of T cells in Graves' hyperthyroidism and ophthalmopathy. The second study also describes: Stable Graves' hyperthyroidism was defined as no progression to ophthalmopathy during 18 months of follow-up. Hyperthyroidism patients were newly diagnosed, with disease duration under 2 months, and aged 18 to 65 years. The study excluded patients with uncontrolled infections, other autoimmune diseases, pregnancy or lactation. Clinical symptoms, serum thyroxine and TRAb, thyroid ultrasound, and orbital computed tomography formed the basis for the diagnoses. The first round of RT-PCR for the TCR CDR3 was performed with the HTBI primer set and the Qiagen OneStep RT-PCR kit. Most expanded thyroid clonotypes (frequency above 0.001) were also found in blood, which suggests that blood repertoires may mirror thyroid immune responses. A model built on a 13 V-J signature distinguished ophthalmopathy from stable hyperthyroidism, reaching about 88% sensitivity and 81% to 83% specificity in cross-validation and 80%/75% in testing. In validation, the model predicted progression to ophthalmopathy a median of about 5.9 months before onset, with over 60% sensitivity and about 72% specificity. To identify TCR V-J signatures that set the groups apart, the researchers used a discovery cohort of 100 patients, made up of 43 with Graves' ophthalmopathy and about 60 with stable Graves' hyperthyroidism. Prospective prediction of ophthalmopathy was tested in an independent validation cohort of under 20 hyperthyroidism patients and 17 patients who later progressed to ophthalmopathy. The 100 or so discovery patients were randomly divided into training and test sets at a 7:3 ratio. Thyroid tissue and blood T-cell repertoires from about 6 Graves' hyperthyroidism patients were also compared in the study. Following sampling, methimazole starting at 30 mg daily was given to hyperthyroidism patients, and high-dose intravenous methylprednisolone was given to ophthalmopathy patients. Libraries were constructed in a second round of multiplex PCR, after which size selection and purification were performed. Libraries were sequenced paired-end with 100 bp reads on an Illumina HiSeq2000. SOAPnuke was used to process the raw data, with reads discarded if the reads contained adapters or uncalled bases, had a mean Phred below 15, or lacked an exact constant-primer or identifier match. COPE v1.2.5 was used to merge the high-quality paired reads, and each unique nucleotide sequence was defined as a clonotype. MiTCR v1.1 was used to align the clonotypes against IMGT TRBV, TRBD and TRBJ reference segments. The analysis included only V-J combinations with a frequency above 0.0001, which together covered over 98% of the repertoires. The TCS score was defined as the ratio of F50 (clonal expansion) to E x V (chaos), calculated using BLOSUM62-based TCRdist between CDR3 peptides within each V-J. Welch's t-statistics and random forest reduced roughly 540 V-J features to 13, which were used in a naive Bayes classifier (R e1071). No statistical method was used to set the sample size in advance, and investigators knew the group allocation. TCR Vbeta CDR3 sequencing of 120 to 150 peripheral blood samples (roughly 43 ophthalmopathy, 75 or so hyperthyroidism and some 17 progressor patients) is reported in the paper.

This receptor was identified in a woman aged 40-60 years with Graves disease. Donor details come from another sample of the same person, matched by shared clones. The source material was peripheral blood mononuclear cells (PBMCs), sampled at new diagnosis, from a patient treated with antithyroid drugs. This receptor chain uses TRBV5-8 and TRBJ1-5, and TRBD1 matches 9 of the central bases. CDR3 reads: CASQTQGAYQPQHF. The nucleotide sequence is TGTGCCAGCCAAACACAGGGGGCCTATCAGCCCCAGCATTTT.